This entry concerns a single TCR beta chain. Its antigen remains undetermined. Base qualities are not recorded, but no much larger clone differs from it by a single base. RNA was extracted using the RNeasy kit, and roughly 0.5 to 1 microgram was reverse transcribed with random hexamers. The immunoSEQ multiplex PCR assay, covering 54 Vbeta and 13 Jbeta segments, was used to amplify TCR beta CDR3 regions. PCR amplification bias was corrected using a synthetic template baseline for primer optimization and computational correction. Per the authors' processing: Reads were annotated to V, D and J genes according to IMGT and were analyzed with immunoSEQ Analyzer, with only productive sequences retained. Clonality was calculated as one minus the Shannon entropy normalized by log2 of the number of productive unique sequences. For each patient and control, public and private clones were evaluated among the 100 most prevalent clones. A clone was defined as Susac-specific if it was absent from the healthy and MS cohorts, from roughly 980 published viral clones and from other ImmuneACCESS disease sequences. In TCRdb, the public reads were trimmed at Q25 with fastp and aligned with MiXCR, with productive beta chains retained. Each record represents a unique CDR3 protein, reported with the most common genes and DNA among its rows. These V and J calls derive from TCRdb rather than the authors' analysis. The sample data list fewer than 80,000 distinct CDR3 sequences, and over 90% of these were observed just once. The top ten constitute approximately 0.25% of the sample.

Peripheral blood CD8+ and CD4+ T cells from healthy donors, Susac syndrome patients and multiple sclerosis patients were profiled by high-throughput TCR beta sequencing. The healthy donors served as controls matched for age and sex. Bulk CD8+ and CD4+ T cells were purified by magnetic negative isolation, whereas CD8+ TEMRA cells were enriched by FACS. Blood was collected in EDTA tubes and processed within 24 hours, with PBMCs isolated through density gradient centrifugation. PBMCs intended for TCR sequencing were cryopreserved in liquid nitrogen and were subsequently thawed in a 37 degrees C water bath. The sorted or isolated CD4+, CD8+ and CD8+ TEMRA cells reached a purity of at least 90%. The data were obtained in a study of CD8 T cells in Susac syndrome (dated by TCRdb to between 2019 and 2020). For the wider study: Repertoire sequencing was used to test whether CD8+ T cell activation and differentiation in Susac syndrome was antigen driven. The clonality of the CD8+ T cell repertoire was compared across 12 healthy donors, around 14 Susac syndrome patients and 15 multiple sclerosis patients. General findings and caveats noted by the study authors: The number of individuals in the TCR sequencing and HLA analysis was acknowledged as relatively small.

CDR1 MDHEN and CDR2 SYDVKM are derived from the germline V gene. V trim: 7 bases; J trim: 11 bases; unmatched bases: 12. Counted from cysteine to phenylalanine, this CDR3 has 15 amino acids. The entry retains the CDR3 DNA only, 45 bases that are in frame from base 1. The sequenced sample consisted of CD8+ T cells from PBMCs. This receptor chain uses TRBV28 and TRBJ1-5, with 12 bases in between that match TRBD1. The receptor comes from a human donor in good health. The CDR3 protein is CASNTWGGQGATQHF. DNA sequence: TGTGCCAGCAACACGTGGGGGGGACAGGGGGCAACCCAGCATTTT. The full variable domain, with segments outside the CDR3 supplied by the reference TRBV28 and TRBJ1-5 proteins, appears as DVKVTQSSRYLVKRTGEKVFLECVQDMDHENMFWYRQDPGLGLRLIYFSYDVKMKEKGDIPEGYSVSREKKERFSLILESASTNQTSMYLCASNTWGGQGATQHFGDGTRLSIL.